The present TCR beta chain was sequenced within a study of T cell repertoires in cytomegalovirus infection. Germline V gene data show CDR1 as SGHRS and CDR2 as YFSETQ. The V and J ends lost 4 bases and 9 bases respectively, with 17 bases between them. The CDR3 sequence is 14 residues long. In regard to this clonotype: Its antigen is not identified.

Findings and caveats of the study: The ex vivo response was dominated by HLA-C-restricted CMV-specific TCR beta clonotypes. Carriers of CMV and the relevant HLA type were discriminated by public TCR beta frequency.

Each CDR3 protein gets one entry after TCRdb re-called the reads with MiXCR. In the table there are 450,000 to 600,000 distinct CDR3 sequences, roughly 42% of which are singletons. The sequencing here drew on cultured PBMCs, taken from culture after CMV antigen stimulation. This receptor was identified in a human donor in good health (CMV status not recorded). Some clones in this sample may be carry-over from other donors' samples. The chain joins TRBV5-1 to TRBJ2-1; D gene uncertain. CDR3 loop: CASSPTSAGSEQFF. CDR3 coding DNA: TGCGCCAGCAGCCCTACTTCAGCTGGAAGTGAGCAGTTCTTC.